The following is a T cell receptor beta chain sequence with its context. Original analysis: Quantification of nucleated cells was approximated via reference gene primer amplification. Clones were sequenced by immunoSEQ multiplex PCR, and TCRdb holds only the in-frame ones, with some missing. V and J calls plus clone size are reproduced from that table; the DNA served to infer D and trimming. The sample holds over 50,000 clones, roughly 80% seen once. This sample was included in a study of blood T cell repertoires in COVID-19. Study summary: Material from acute and convalescent COVID-19 was sourced from the United States, Italy and Spain. Sources were T cells, B-cell-depleted T cells, or PBMCs; the material itself was cDNA or gDNA.

The V and J ends lost 4 bases and 5 bases, in that order; junction bases with no gene match: 9. Per germline, CDR1 SGHRS and CDR2 YFSETQ. This CDR3 is 14 amino acids long. The receptor was isolated from a man aged 65 to 79 with acute or convalescent COVID-19. V and J are TRBV5-1 and TRBJ2-7; 7 bases are a match to TRBD1. The sample was peripheral blood. CDR3 in amino acids: CASSRKGQLDEQYF. In DNA, the CDR3 is TGCGCCAGCAGCCGCAAGGGACAGCTAGACGAGCAGTACTTC.